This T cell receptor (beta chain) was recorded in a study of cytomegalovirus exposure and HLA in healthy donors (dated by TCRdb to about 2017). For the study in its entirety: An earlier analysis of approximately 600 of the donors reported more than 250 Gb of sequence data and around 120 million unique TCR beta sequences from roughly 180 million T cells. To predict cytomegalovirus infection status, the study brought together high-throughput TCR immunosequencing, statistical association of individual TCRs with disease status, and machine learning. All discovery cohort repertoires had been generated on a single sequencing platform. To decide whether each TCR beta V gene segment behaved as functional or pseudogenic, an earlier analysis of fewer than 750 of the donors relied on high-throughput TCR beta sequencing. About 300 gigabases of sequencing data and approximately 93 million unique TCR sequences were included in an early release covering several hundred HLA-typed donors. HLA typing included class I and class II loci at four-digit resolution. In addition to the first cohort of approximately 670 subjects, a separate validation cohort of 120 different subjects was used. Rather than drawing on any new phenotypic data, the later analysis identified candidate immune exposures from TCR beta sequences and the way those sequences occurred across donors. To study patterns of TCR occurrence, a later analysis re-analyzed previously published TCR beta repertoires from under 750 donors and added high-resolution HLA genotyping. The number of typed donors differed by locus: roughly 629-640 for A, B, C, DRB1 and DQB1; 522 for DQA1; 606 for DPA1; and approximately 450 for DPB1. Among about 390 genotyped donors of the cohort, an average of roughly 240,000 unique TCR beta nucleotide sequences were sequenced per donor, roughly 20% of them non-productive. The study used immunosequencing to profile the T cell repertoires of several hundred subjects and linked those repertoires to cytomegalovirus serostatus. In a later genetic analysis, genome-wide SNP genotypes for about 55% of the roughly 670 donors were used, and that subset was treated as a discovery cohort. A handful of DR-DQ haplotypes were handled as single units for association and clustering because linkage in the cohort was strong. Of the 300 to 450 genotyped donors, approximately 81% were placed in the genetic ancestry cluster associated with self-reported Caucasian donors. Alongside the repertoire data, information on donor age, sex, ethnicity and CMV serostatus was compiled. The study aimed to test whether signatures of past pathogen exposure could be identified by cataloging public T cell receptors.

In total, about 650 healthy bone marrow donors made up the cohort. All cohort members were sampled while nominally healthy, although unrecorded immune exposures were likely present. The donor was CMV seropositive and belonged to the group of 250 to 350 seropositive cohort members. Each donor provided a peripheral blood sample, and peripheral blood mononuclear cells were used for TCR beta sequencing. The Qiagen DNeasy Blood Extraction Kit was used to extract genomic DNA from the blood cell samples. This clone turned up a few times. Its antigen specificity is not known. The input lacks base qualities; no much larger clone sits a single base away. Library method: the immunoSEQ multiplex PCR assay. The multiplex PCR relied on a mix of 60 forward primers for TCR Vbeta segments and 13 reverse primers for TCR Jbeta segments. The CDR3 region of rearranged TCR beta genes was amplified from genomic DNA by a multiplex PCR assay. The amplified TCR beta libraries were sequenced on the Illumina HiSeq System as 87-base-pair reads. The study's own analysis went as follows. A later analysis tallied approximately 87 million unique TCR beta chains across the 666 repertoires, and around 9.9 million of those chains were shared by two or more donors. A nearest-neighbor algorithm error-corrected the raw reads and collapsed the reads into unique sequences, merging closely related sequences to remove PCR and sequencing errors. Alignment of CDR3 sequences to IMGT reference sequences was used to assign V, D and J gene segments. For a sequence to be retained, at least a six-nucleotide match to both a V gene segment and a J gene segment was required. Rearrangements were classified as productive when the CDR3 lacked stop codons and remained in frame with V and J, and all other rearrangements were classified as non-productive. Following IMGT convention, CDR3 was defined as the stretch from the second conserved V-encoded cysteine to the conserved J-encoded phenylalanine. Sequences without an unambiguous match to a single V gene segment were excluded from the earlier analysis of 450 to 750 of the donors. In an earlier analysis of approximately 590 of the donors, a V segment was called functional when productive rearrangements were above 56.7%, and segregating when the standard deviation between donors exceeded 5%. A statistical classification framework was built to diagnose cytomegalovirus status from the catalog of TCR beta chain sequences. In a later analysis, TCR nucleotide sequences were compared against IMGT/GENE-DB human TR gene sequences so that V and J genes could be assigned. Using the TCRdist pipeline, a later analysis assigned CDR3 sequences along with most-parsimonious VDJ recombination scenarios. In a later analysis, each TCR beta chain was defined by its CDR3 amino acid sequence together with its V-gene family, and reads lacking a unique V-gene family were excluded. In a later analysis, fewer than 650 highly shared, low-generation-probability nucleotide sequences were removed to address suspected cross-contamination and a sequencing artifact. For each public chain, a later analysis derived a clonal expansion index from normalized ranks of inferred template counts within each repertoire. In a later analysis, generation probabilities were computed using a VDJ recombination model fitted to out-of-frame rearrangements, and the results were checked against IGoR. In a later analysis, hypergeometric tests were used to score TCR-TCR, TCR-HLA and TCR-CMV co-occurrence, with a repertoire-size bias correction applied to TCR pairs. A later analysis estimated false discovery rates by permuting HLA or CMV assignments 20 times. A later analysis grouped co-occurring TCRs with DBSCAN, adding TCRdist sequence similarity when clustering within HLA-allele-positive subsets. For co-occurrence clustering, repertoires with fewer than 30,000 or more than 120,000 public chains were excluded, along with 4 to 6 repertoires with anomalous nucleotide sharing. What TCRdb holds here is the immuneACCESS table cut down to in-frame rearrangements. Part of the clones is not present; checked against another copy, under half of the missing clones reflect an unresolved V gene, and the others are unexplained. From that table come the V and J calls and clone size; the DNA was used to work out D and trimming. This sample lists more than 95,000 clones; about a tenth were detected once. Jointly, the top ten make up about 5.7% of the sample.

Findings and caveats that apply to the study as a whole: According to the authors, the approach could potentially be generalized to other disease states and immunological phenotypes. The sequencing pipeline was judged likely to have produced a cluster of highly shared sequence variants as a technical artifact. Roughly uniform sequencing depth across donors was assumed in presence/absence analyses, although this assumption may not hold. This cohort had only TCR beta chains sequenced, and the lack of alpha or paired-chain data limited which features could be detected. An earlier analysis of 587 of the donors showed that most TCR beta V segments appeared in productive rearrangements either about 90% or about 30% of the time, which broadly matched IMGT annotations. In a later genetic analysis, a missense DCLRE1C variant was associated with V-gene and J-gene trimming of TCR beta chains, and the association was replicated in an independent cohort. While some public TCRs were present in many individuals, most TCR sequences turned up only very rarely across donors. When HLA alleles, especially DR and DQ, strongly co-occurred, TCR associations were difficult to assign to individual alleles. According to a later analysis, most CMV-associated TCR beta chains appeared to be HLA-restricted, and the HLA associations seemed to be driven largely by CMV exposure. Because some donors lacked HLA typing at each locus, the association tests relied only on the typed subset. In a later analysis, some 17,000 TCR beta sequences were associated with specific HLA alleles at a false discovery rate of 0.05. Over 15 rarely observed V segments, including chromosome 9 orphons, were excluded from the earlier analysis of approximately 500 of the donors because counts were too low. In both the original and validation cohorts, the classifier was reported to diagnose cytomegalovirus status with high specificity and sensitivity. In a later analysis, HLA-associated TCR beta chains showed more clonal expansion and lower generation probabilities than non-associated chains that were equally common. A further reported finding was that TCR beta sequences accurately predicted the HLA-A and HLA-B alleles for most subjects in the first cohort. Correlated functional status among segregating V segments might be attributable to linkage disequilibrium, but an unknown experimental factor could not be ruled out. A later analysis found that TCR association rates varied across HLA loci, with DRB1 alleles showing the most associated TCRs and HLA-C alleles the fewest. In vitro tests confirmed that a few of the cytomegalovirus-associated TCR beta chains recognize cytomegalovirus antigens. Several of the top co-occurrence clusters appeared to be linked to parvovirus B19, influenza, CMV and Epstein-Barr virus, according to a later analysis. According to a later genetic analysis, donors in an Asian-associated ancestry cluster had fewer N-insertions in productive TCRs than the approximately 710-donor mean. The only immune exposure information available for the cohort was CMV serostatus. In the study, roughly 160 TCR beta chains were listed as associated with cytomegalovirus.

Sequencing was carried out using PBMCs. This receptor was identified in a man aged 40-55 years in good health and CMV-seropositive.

CDR3 region: CASSLAPTSGTNTGELFF. The nucleotides are TGTGCCAGCAGCTTAGCGCCGACTAGCGGGACGAACACCGGGGAGCTGTTTTTT. The receptor chain draws on TRBV7-2 and TRBJ2-2; the junction holds 11 bases that match TRBD2. The CDR3 holds 18 amino acids from the cysteine to the phenylalanine. The entry retains the CDR3 DNA only, 54 bases that are in frame from base 1. CDR1 and CDR2, per the germline V gene, are SGHTA and FQGNSA. The germline V and J ends show losses of 0 bases and 0 bases respectively, and no gene match explains 3 bases of the junction. Reference TRBV7-2 and TRBJ2-2 proteins supply the regions before and after the CDR3; the full variable domain is: GAGVSQSPSNKVTEKGKDVELRCDPISGHTALYWYRQSLGQGLEFLIYFQGNSAPDKSGLPSDRFSAERTGGSVSTLTIQRTQQEDSAVYLCASSLAPTSGTNTGELFFGEGSRLTVL.